This T cell receptor beta chain was captured in a study of shared clonotypes between healthy human individuals. Points from the study as a whole: Since donors were few, the genetic and exposure-history diversity represented was limited.

Germline V lookup: CDR1 SSHAT, CDR2 FNYEAQ (reference sequence). V was trimmed by 0 bases and J by 3 bases, leaving 12 bases between them. The CDR3 is 16 amino acids. The sorted-subset replicate PCRs were given roughly 200 ng DNA, which is 25,000 to 35,000 T cell genomes. Produced via immunoSEQ multiplex PCR; TCRdb's table is partial and in-frame only. Of approximately 1.5 million clones in the sample, roughly 98% were seen once. With respect to this clone: Its antigen is currently unknown.

This chain joins TRBV7-7 and TRBJ2-1, with D possibly TRBD1 on 5 matching bases. The receptor was derived from a young man in good health. Sequencing was carried out using naive CD4+ T cells sorted from blood. Subset specified: CD45RA+ positively selected. The CDR3 is CASSLAGLTGYNEQFF. The CDR3 bases are TGTGCCAGCAGCTTAGCGGGATTAACAGGCTACAATGAGCAGTTCTTC.